The clone carrying this TCR beta chain appeared a single time. This sample is drawn from a study of T cell changes during pregnancy in multiple sclerosis. The CDR3 is 15 residues long. Trimming took 2 bases from V and 0 from J, leaving 13 bases between them. Germline CDR1 and CDR2: GTSNPN and SVGIG (reference sequence). Libraries were prepared by immunoSEQ multiplex PCR; TCRdb keeps only in-frame clonotypes and omits some of them. The sample holds about 40,000 clones, roughly 87% seen once. The chain has TRBV30 and TRBJ1-2; D might be TRBD1 (6 bases). This TCR was sampled from a female donor with multiple sclerosis, enrolled in a pregnancy study. This specimen consisted of CD4+ T cells from peripheral blood mononuclear cells, obtained after pregnancy. CDR3 coding DNA: TGTGCCTGGAGTCCCGGACAGCTAGCTAACTATGGCTACACCTTC. It is translated as CAWSPGQLANYGYTF.